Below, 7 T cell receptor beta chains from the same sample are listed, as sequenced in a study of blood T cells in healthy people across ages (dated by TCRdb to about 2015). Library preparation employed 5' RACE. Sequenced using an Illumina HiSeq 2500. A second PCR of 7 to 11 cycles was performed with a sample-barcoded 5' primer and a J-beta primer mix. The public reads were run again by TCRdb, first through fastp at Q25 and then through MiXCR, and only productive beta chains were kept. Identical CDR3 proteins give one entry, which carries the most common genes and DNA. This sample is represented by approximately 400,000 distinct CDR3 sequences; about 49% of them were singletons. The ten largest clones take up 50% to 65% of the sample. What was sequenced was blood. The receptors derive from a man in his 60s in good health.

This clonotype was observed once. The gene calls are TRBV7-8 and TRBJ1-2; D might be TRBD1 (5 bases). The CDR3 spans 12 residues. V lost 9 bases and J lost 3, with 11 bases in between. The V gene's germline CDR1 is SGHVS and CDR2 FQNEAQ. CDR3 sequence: CASWQGDYGYTF. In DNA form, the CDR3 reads TGTGCCAGTTGGCAGGGAGACTATGGCTACACCTTC.

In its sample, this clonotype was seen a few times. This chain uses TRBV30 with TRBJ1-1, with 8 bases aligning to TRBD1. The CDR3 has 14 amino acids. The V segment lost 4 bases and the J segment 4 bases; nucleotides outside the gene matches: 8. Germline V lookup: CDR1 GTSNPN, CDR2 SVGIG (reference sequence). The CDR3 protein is CAWTYTGGFTEAFF. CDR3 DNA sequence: TGTGCCTGGACCTACACAGGGGGTTTCACTGAAGCTTTCTTT.

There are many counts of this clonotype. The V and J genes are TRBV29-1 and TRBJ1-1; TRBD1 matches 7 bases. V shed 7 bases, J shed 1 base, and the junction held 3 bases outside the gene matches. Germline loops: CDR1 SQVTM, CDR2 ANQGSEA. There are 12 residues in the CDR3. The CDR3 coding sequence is TGCAGCGGTACAGGGGCGAACACTGAAGCTTTCTTT. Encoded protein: CSGTGANTEAFF.

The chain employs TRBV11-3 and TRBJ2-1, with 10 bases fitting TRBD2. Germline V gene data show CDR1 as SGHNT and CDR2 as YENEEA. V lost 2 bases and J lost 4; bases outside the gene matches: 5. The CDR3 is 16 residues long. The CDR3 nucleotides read TGTGCCAGCAGCTTATCCGGGACTAGCGCTTACAATGAGCAGTTCTTC. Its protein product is CASSLSGTSAYNEQFF. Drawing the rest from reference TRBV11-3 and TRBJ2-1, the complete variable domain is EAGVVQSPRYKIIEKKQPVAFWCNPISGHNTLYWYLQNLGQGPELLIRYENEEAVDDSQLPKDRFSAERLKGVDSTLKIQPAELGDSAVYLCASSLSGTSAYNEQFFGPGTRLTVL.

CDR3 in amino acids: CASSYEARIGLGTDTQYF. The CDR3 DNA follows: TGTGCCAGCAGTTACGAGGCCCGGATTGGATTGGGAACAGATACGCAGTATTTT. This chain connects TRBV6-2 or TRBV6-3 to TRBJ2-3; no clear D gene. CDR1 is MNHEY and CDR2 is SVGEGT in the germline V gene. Trimming pared 2 bases from V and 3 bases from J, leaving 21 bases between. The CDR3 sequence is 18 residues long.

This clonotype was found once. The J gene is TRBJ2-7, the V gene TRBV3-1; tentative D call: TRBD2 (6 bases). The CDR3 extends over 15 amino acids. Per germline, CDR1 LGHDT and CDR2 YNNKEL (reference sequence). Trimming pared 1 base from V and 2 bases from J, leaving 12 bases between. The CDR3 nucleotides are TGTGCCAGCAGCCAAGCCGGGACGGGAGCCTACGAGCAGTACTTC. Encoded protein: CASSQAGTGAYEQYF.

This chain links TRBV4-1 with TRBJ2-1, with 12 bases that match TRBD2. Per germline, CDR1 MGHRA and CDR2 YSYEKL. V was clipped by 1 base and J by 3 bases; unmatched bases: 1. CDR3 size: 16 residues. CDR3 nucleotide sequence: TGCGCCAGCAGCCAAGGGACTAGCGGGGTCTACAATGAGCAGTTCTTC. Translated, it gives CASSQGTSGVYNEQFF.